The rows below give T cell receptor beta chains drawn from one sample of a study of read filtering for tumor transcriptome and immune sequencing. TCRdb itself ran the reads through MiXCR, one entry per CDR3 protein. The sample shows tens of thousands of distinct CDR3 sequences, roughly 13% of them seen only once. Sequences were obtained from a population of CD138-negative cells sorted from bone marrow. The receptors here all came from a donor at least 40 years old with multiple myeloma. The CDR3 runs from the conserved cysteine through the conserved F or W. The listing skips clone size in some rows; elsewhere it reads once, few, many or a size class.

TRBJ1-2,many,TRBV5-1,12,CASSRDSYGYTF
TRBJ2-7,many,TRBV29-1,14,CSARRDREGGEQYF
TRBJ2-1,few,TRBV6-6,14,CASPADGRGGEQFF
TRBJ2-7,many,TRBV7-9,12,CASSLLGYEQYF
TRBJ1-2,-,TRBV20-1,14,CSARGGGTGEVYTF
TRBJ1-3,-,TRBV29-1,12,CSVRSDGNTIYF
TRBJ2-4,many,TRBV5-5,16,CASSLDRGLAKNIQYF
TRBJ1-5,few,TRBV19,14,CASSMDRRGQPQHF
TRBJ2-1,many,TRBV5-6,15,CASSLGTATNNEQFF
TRBJ2-3,many,TRBV6-5,15,CASSYSGSSTDTQYF
TRBJ1-1,many,TRBV5-4,14,CASSLDWGSAEAFF
TRBJ2-1,many,TRBV27,15,CASSPSKGVDNEQFF
TRBJ2-5,-,TRBV3-1,15,CASSQVVTAQETQYF
TRBJ2-5,many,TRBV5-1,13,CASSLTRAETQYF
TRBJ2-1,once,TRBV29-1,13,CRVDLADYNEQFF
TRBJ2-5,many,TRBV24-1,12,CATSDQGETQYF
TRBJ2-7,many,TRBV28,17,CASSLEASGRASYEQYF
TRBJ2-7,many,TRBV7-2,16,CASSLYSGTGAYEQYF
TRBJ2-1,many,TRBV7-3,16,CASSKLVAGGSDEQFF
TRBJ2-3,large,TRBV5-4,15,CASSTSGTLTDTQYF
TRBJ1-1,few,TRBV5-6,9,CASSPEAFF